This T cell receptor beta chain was sequenced during a study of cytomegalovirus exposure and HLA in healthy donors. The CDR3 loop spans 15 amino acids. Germline assignment: CDR1 SGHRS and CDR2 YFSETQ. PCR primers comprised 60 Vbeta and 13 Jbeta primers. Sequencing used immunoSEQ multiplex PCR; TCRdb keeps in-frame clones, though not all of them. The repertoire consists of around 82,000 clones, with more than 60% occurring once and the leading ten covering around 5.8%. This clone appeared a few times. Its antigen is unidentified. Whole-study findings and limits: Among TCR sequences, most were rare, though some public TCRs appeared in many donors.

Sequenced input: PBMCs. The chain is built from TRBV5-1 and TRBJ2-5; 12 nucleotides align to TRBD2. The assigned J gene may be wrong: the sequence end matches TRBJ2-7 better. This clonotype was sampled from a male donor in good health and CMV-seropositive. CDR3 protein: CASSPLAGGLYEQYF. Written as DNA, the CDR3 is TGCGCCAGCAGCCCGCTAGCGGGGGGGTTGTACGAGCAGTACTTC.